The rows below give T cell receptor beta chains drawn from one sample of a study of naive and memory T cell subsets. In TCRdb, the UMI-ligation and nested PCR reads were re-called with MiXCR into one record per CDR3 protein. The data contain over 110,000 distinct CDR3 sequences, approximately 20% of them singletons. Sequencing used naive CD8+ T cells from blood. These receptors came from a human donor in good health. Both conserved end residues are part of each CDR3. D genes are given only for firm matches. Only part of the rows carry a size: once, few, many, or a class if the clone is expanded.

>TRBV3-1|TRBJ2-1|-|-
CASSQIGRNEQFF
TGTGCCAGCAGCCAAATAGGTCGGAATGAGCAGTTCTTC
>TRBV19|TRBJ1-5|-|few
CASSYDWDNQPQHF
TGTGCCAGTAGTTACGACTGGGACAATCAGCCCCAGCATTTT
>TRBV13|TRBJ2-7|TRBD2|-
CASSLPSGGPGEQYF
TGTGCCAGCAGCTTACCGTCGGGAGGGCCGGGGGAGCAGTACTTC
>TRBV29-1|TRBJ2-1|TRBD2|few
CSVSGVREGSYNEQFF
TGCAGCGTCTCCGGGGTGCGGGAGGGGTCCTACAATGAGCAGTTCTTC
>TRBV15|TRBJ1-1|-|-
CATSSRGYANTEAFF
TGTGCCACCAGCAGTCGGGGTTATGCGAACACTGAAGCTTTCTTT
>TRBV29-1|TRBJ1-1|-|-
CSVARPGGAFF
TGCAGCGTAGCTAGACCCGGAGGAGCTTTCTTT
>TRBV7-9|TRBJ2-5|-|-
CASSLGGPGQAQYF
TGTGCCAGCAGCTTAGGGGGCCCTGGGCAGGCCCAGTACTTC
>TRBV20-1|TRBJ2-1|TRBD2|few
CSALTFRGGNEQFF
TGCAGTGCCCTGACCTTCCGGGGGGGCAATGAGCAGTTCTTC
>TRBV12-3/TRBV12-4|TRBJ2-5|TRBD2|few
CASSFRLAGGPNQETQYF
TGTGCCAGCAGTTTTCGACTAGCGGGAGGGCCTAACCAAGAGACCCAGTACTTC
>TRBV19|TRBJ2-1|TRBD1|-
CASSTPGQSYNEQFF
TGTGCCAGTAGTACACCGGGACAGAGTTACAATGAGCAGTTCTTC
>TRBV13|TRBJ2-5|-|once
CASSSGSQRVEETQYF
TGTGCCAGCAGCTCAGGAAGTCAAAGGGTCGAAGAGACCCAGTACTTC
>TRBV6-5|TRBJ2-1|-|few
CASSYGVAAPNEQFF
TGTGCCAGCAGTTACGGTGTAGCGGCACCCAATGAGCAGTTCTTC
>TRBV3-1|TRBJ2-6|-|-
CTSSHGSGANVLTF
TGTACCAGCAGCCACGGCTCTGGGGCCAACGTCCTGACTTTC
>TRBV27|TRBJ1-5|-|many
CASSLGGGNQPQHF
TGTGCCAGCAGTTTGGGAGGTGGCAATCAGCCCCAGCATTTT
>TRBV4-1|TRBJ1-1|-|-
CASSPGRAATEAFF
TGCGCCAGCAGCCCCGGGCGCGCGGCGACTGAAGCTTTCTTT
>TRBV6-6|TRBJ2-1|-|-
CASSYLLRGDNEQFF
TGTGCCAGCAGTTACCTACTCAGGGGTGACAATGAGCAGTTCTTC
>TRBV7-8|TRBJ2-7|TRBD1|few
CASSGTGEYEQYF
TGTGCCAGCAGCGGGACAGGGGAGTACGAGCAGTACTTC
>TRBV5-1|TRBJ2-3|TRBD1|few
CASTFPTRTGGVSTDTQYF
TGCGCCAGCACCTTCCCAACTCGGACAGGGGGCGTGAGCACAGATACGCAGTATTTT
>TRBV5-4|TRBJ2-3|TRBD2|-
CASSLGLDPDTQYF
TGTGCCAGCAGCTTAGGACTAGATCCGGATACGCAGTATTTT
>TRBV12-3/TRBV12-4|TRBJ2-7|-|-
CASSFSGAPYEQYF
TGTGCCAGCAGTTTTTCTGGGGCGCCCTACGAGCAGTACTTC
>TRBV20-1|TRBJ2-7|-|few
CSARDPRGYEQYF
TGCAGTGCTAGAGATCCACGGGGATACGAGCAGTACTTC
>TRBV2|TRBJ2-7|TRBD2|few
CASSLGLATSYEQYF
TGTGCCAGCAGTCTGGGACTAGCGACCTCCTACGAGCAGTACTTC
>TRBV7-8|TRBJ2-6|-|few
CASSGGFSGANVLTF
TGTGCCAGCAGCGGAGGGTTTTCTGGGGCCAACGTCCTGACTTTC
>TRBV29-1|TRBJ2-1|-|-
CSVERSGGYEREQFF
TGCAGCGTTGAAAGGTCAGGGGGGTATGAGCGGGAGCAGTTCTTC
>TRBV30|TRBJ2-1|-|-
CAWSPYGGEQFF
TGTGCCTGGAGCCCCTATGGGGGCGAGCAGTTCTTC
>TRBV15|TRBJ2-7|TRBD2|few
CATSPSGRAGEQYF
TGTGCCACCAGCCCAAGCGGGAGGGCTGGCGAGCAGTACTTC
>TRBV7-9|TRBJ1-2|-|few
CASSGRTIAVYGYTF
TGTGCCAGCAGCGGACGTACTATAGCAGTCTATGGCTACACCTTC
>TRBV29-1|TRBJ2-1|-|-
CSAVADSSYNEQFF
TGCAGCGCCGTAGCGGACAGCTCCTACAATGAGCAGTTCTTC
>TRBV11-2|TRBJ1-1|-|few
CASSLESTLGQGIGAGEAFF
TGTGCCAGCAGCTTAGAGTCTACCCTAGGGCAGGGGATAGGGGCTGGTGAAGCTTTCTTT
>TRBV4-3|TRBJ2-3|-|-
CASSQDHAGSTDTQYF
TGCGCCAGCAGCCAAGATCACGCGGGAAGCACAGATACGCAGTATTTT
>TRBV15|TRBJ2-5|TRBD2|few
CATSEGLALIKETQYF
TGTGCCACCAGTGAGGGACTAGCGTTGATTAAAGAGACCCAGTACTTC
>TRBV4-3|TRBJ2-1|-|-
CASSHGDFNEQFF
TGCGCCAGCAGCCATGGGGACTTCAATGAGCAGTTCTTC
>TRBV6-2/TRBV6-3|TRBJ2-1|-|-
CASLGADEQFF
TGTGCCAGCCTGGGGGCGGATGAGCAGTTCTTC